Below, 19 T cell receptor beta chains from the same sample are listed, as sequenced in a study of Ad26.COV2.S vaccination and SARS-CoV-2 variants. Clones were read by immunoSEQ multiplex PCR, and TCRdb kept only the in-frame ones, dropping some. Among more than 300,000 clones listed, 85% to 90% were seen once. As for treatment: about 20 received Ad26.COV2.S at low or high dose, single or two shots; five or six received placebo; per-sample allocation not given. It was on day 63 after the first vaccine or placebo injection that samples were taken. The source material was peripheral blood, sampled in a trial of Ad26.COV2.S vaccine versus placebo. The receptor source for this set is a person between 18 and 59 years old who received the Ad26.COV2.S COVID-19 vaccine or a placebo.

V is TRBV5-4 and J is TRBJ2-3; 9 positions agree with TRBD2. Germline lookup yields CDR1 SGHNT and CDR2 YYREEE (reference sequence). This CDR3 is built from 13 residues. Unmatched junction bases numbered 4, after V lost 3 bases and J lost 8 bases. CDR3 residues: CASSSGTSFTQYF. Written as DNA, the CDR3 is TGTGCCAGCAGCTCGGGGACTAGCTTTACGCAGTATTTT.

A note on this clone: This CDR3 is also generated by other DNA sequences in the sample. The genes are TRBV30 and TRBJ1-5; D is undetermined. This CDR3 region has 13 residues. Germline V gene sequence: CDR1 GTSNPN, CDR2 SVGIG (reference sequence). Trimming took off 0 bases at V and 1 base at J, with 4 bases between the two ends. The CDR3 reads CAWSVGSNQPQHF. CDR3 nucleotides: TGTGCCTGGAGTGTAGGGAGCAATCAGCCCCAGCATTTT.

Points on this clone: Other nucleotide sequences from this sample produce the same CDR3. This chain links TRBV7-2 with TRBJ1-2; TRBD1 agrees at 9 bases. The V segment lost 2 bases and the J segment 7 bases; nucleotides outside the gene matches: 8. Germline V CDR1 and CDR2: SGHTA, FQGNSA. This CDR3 has 15 residues. CDR3 DNA: TGTGCCAGCAGCTTAACCAGCACAGGGGGCGGTGGCTACACCTTC. Protein product: CASSLTSTGGGGYTF.

CDR3 sequence: CASLRPYDYGYTF. Here the CDR3 DNA reads TGTGCCAGCCTGAGGCCGTATGACTATGGCTACACCTTC. The chain links TRBV28 to TRBJ1-2; unclear D gene. Germline V gives CDR1 MDHEN, CDR2 SYDVKM. The CDR3 extends over 13 amino acids. The V end was cut by 8 bases, the J end by 3 bases, with 13 bases between.

V is TRBV2 and J is TRBJ2-1, with no clear D. CDR1 is SNHLY and CDR2 is FYNNEI in the germline V gene. The CDR3 has 13 amino acids. Deletions cut 7 bases from V and 0 bases from J, with 7 bases between. In nucleotides, the CDR3 is TGTGCCAGCAATTACGGCTCCTACAATGAGCAGTTCTTC. This encodes CASNYGSYNEQFF.

The genes are TRBV10-3 and TRBJ2-4; perhaps TRBD1 as D (6 bases). With 4 bases removed from V and 7 bases from J, the gap between germline ends came to 8 bases. Germline lookup yields CDR1 ENHRY and CDR2 SYGVKD. CDR3 size: 12 residues. The CDR3 is CAISVRGNIQYF. The CDR3 DNA is TGTGCCATCAGTGTCAGGGGCAACATTCAGTACTTC.

V is TRBV19 and J is TRBJ1-2; 7 bases fit TRBD1. This CDR3 region has 14 residues. CDR1 is LNHDA and CDR2 is SQIVND in the germline V gene (reference sequence). The V gene end was trimmed by 10 bases and the J gene end by 4 bases; junction bases not matched to a gene: 12. CDR3 protein: CATHRTGPVYGYTF. In DNA form, the CDR3 reads TGTGCCACCCATAGGACAGGTCCGGTCTATGGCTACACCTTC.

A single count supports this clone. V is TRBV24-1 and J is TRBJ1-5; no clear D. The CDR3 contains 15 residues. Germline V lookup: CDR1 KGHDR, CDR2 SFDVKD. Trimming pared 0 bases from V and 8 bases from J, leaving 13 bases between. CDR3 amino acids: CATSDLPGKCEPQHF. CDR3 nucleotide sequence: TGTGCCACCAGTGATTTGCCGGGGAAGTGTGAGCCCCAGCATTTT.

The CDR3 DNA sequence: TGTGCCAGCAGTGAAGCCCTACCGGGACTAGCGGGGGTAGGGCAGTTCTTC. Residues: CASSEALPGLAGVGQFF. The chain uses TRBV2 and TRBJ2-1, with 14 nucleotides matching TRBD2. CDR1 is SNHLY and CDR2 is FYNNEI in the germline V gene. With 0 bases clipped from V and 12 bases from J, the junction kept 10 bases outside the gene matches. This CDR3 has 17 residues.

The chain carries TRBV30 and TRBJ2-7, with TRBD1 matching 11 bases. The CDR3 sequence is 14 residues long. Germline V gene lookup returns CDR1 GTSNPN and CDR2 SVGIG (reference sequence). Trimming cost V 2 bases and J 7 bases; bases outside gene matches: 7. The CDR3 spells CAWSRTGGTGEQYF. Here the CDR3 DNA reads TGTGCCTGGAGTAGGACAGGGGGCACGGGAGAGCAGTACTTC.

CDR3 protein: CAGKNDRSSYEQYF. DNA for the CDR3: TGTGCCGGGAAAAACGACAGGAGCTCCTACGAGCAGTACTTC. This chain connects TRBV30 to TRBJ2-7; perhaps TRBD1 as D (6 bases). The V gene lost 8 bases and the J gene lost 0 bases, with 17 bases spanning the gap. The germline CDR1 and CDR2 sequences are GTSNPN and SVGIG (reference sequence). The CDR3 contains 14 residues.

The V gene is TRBV7-9, the J gene TRBJ1-1; possible D gene TRBD1, 6 bases. Trimming stripped 4 bases from V and 8 bases from J, with 14 bases between. The CDR3 extends over 13 amino acids. Germline-derived CDR1 and CDR2 are SEHNR and FQNEAQ (reference sequence). The CDR3 region has the DNA TGTGCCAGCAGCTCGTCGTCCGGGACAGAAGCTTTCTTT. Translating it yields CASSSSSGTEAFF.

This clone was found once. This chain's CDR3 is CASRADRGDGELFF. DNA of the CDR3: TGTGCCAGCAGGGCAGACAGGGGGGACGGGGAGCTGTTTTTT. V is TRBV2 and J is TRBJ2-2; 9 nucleotides line up with TRBD1. The CDR3 runs 14 residues. The trim removed 6 bases at V and 7 bases at J, leaving 6 bases unmatched. CDR1 and CDR2 from the germline V gene are SNHLY and FYNNEI.

The V call is TRBV9, the J call TRBJ1-6; D not resolved. Germline CDR1 SGDLS, CDR2 YYNGEE. The CDR3 has 12 residues. Trimming took off 3 bases at V and 9 bases at J, with 7 bases between the two ends. The CDR3 sequence is CASSDEGSPLHF. The CDR3, as DNA: TGTGCCAGCAGCGATGAGGGTTCACCCCTCCACTTT. Based on the CDR3 plus reference TRBV9 and TRBJ1-6, the full variable domain is DSGVTQTPKHLITATGQRVTLRCSPRSGDLSVYWYQQSLDQGLQFLIQYYNGEERAKGNILERFSAQQFPDLHSELNLSSLELGDSALYFCASSDEGSPLHFGNGTRLTVT.

V gene TRBV6-5 combines with J gene TRBJ2-3, with D perhaps TRBD1 or TRBD2 (6 bases each). Per germline, CDR1 MNHEY and CDR2 SVGAGI. Trimming pared 4 bases from V and 3 bases from J, leaving 11 bases between. The CDR3 runs 14 residues. CDR3 nucleotide sequence: TGTGCCAGCAGTTTTCAGGGGAGGACAGATACGCAGTATTTT. It yields the protein CASSFQGRTDTQYF.

The chain has TRBV10-2 and TRBJ1-1, with D maybe TRBD1 (5 bases). Trimming took 4 bases from V and 3 from J, leaving 15 bases between them. This CDR3 has 15 residues. CDR1 is WSHSY and CDR2 is SAAADI in the germline V gene. In DNA, the CDR3 is TGCGCCAGCAGTGGAGGGGTGACCGAGGACACTGAAGCTTTCTTT. Residues: CASSGGVTEDTEAFF.

The rearrangement joins TRBV30 to TRBJ1-1, with D perhaps matching TRBD1 (5 bases). V was trimmed by 8 bases and J by 0 bases, leaving 13 bases between them. This CDR3 is 13 amino acids long. Germline V lookup: CDR1 GTSNPN, CDR2 SVGIG (reference sequence). The DNA of the CDR3 is TGTGCCCTGGAAAAGGGGATGAACACTGAAGCTTTCTTT. It specifies CALEKGMNTEAFF. The full variable domain, completed using reference TRBV30 and TRBJ1-1, is SQTIHQWPATLVQPVGSPLSLECTVEGTSNPNLYWYRQAAGRGLQLLFYSVGIGQISSEVPQNLSASRPQDRQFILSSKKLLLSDSGFYLCALEKGMNTEAFFGQGTRLTVV.

This clone was counted a single time. The chain recombines TRBV5-1 with TRBJ2-1, with D possibly matching TRBD2 (6 bases). V dropped 1 base and J dropped 4 bases, with 12 bases sitting between them. CDR1 SGHRS and CDR2 YFSETQ come from the germline V gene. The CDR3 extends over 15 amino acids. The CDR3 nucleotides read TGCGCCAGCAGCTTGACCCGGGAGAGGTACAATGAGCAGTTCTTC. Translated, it gives CASSLTRERYNEQFF.

The chain employs TRBV7-2 and TRBJ1-2; the D is unclear. This CDR3 contains 14 residues. The V and J ends lost 0 bases and 4 bases respectively, with 9 bases between them. Germline CDR1 reads SGHTA; CDR2 reads FQGNSA. CDR3: CASSLASAVYGYTF. The CDR3 bases are TGTGCCAGCAGCTTAGCATCGGCAGTCTATGGCTACACCTTC.